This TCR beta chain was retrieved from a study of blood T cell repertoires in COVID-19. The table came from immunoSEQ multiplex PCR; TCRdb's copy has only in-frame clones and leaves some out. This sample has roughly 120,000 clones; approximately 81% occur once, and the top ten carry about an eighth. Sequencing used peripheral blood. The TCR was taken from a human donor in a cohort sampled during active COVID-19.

The CDR3 here is CASSVQWAPFYEQYF. CDR3 bases: TGTGCCAGTAGTGTTCAGTGGGCCCCCTTCTACGAGCAGTACTTC. J is TRBJ2-7 and V is TRBV19; no reliable D call. This CDR3 contains 15 residues. V lost 5 bases and J lost 3, with 17 bases in between. CDR1 is LNHDA, CDR2 SQIVND, per germline (reference sequence).